These 13 T cell receptor beta chains came from one sample sequenced in a study of shared clonotypes between healthy human individuals. Produced via immunoSEQ multiplex PCR; TCRdb's table is partial and in-frame only. This sample has 800,000 to 950,000 clones; approximately 97% occur once, and the top ten carry less than 0.25%. It was CD45RO-negative cells, positively selected for CCR7, that made up naive CD8 cells, with terminally differentiated effector memory CD45RA+ cells excluded. The specimen was naive CD8+ T cells sorted from blood. The receptors come from a young man in good health.

The chain couples TRBV4-1 to TRBJ1-5, with D uncertain. This CDR3 has 18 residues. The germline gives CDR1 MGHRA, CDR2 YSYEKL. Between the trimmed V and J ends, which lost 0 bases and 0 bases, there was a span of 15 bases. CDR3 region: CASSQDLEGRDSNQPQHF. The DNA of the CDR3 is TGCGCCAGCAGCCAAGACTTAGAAGGGCGGGATAGCAATCAGCCCCAGCATTTT.

V gene TRBV27 combines with J gene TRBJ2-1; 11 nucleotides agree with TRBD2. The V gene's germline CDR1 is MNHEY and CDR2 SMNVEV (reference sequence). The CDR3 is 15 residues long. Trimming at V came to 4 bases and at J to 3 bases, leaving 2 bases not matched to a gene. The CDR3 nucleotides are TGTGCCAGCAGTTGGGGACTAGCGGACTACAATGAGCAGTTCTTC. Its translation: CASSWGLADYNEQFF.

The chain carries TRBV5-1 and TRBJ2-1; 12 nucleotides agree with TRBD2. The germline CDR1 and CDR2 sequences are SGHRS and YFSETQ. This CDR3 is built from 16 residues. V was clipped by 3 bases and J by 6 bases; unmatched bases: 7. The CDR3 DNA reads as TGCGCCAGCAGCTCGACGGGACTAGCGGGTCGCAATGAGCAGTTCTTC. Amino acid sequence: CASSSTGLAGRNEQFF.

The chain recombines TRBV25-1 with TRBJ1-1; tentatively, D is TRBD1 (6 bases). Per germline, CDR1 MGHDK and CDR2 SYGVNS. Trimming removed 4 bases at V and 8 bases at J, with 17 bases between. The CDR3 runs to 14 residues. The CDR3 sequence: CASSAMTGLDEAFF. The CDR3 DNA sequence: TGTGCCAGCAGTGCCATGACAGGCTTGGACGAAGCTTTCTTT.

This chain joins TRBV5-4 and TRBJ2-1; D gene ambiguous. The CDR3 contains 14 residues. V lost 0 bases to trimming and J lost 8 bases, with 12 bases between them. Germline V lookup: CDR1 SGHNT, CDR2 YYREEE (reference sequence). The DNA for the CDR3 is TGTGCCAGCAGCTTGGCAAACATCCTTCATGAGCAGTTCTTC. Protein: CASSLANILHEQFF.

V is TRBV29-1 and J is TRBJ2-2, with 9 bases fitting TRBD1. Per the germline V gene, CDR1 is SQVTM and CDR2 is ANQGSEA. The CDR3 sequence is 14 residues long. V was clipped by 5 bases and J by 1 base; unmatched bases: 2. The CDR3: CSVPGQGNTGELFF. The CDR3 bases are TGCAGCGTTCCGGGACAGGGGAACACCGGGGAGCTGTTTTTT.

The chain has TRBV6-1 and TRBJ1-2, with no clear D. The V and J ends lost 10 bases and 7 bases respectively, with 4 bases between them. This CDR3 spans 8 amino acids. Germline loops: CDR1 MNHNS, CDR2 SASEGT. CDR3 coding DNA: TGTGCCACCGGTGGCTACACCTTC. Translated, it gives CATGGYTF.

This chain links TRBV7-8 with TRBJ2-7, with D possibly TRBD1 on 6 matching bases. CDR3 size: 15 residues. Germline-derived CDR1 and CDR2 are SGHVS and FQNEAQ. V was trimmed by 5 bases and J by 3 bases, leaving 17 bases between them. CDR3 loop: CASSLTTGWDYEQYF. The DNA of the CDR3 is TGTGCCAGCAGCCTAACGACAGGATGGGACTACGAGCAGTACTTC. The variable domain in full, with the rest retrieved from reference TRBV7-8 and TRBJ2-7, is GAGVSQSPRYKVAKRGQDVALRCDPISGHVSLFWYQQALGQGPEFLTYFQNEAQLDKSGLPSDRFFAERPEGSVSTLKIQRTQQEDSAVYLCASSLTTGWDYEQYFGPGTRLTVT.

The V gene is TRBV19, the J gene TRBJ2-1, with D maybe TRBD1 (5 bases). The ends were cut back, 5 bases at V and 4 bases at J, with 6 bases in the middle. The germline gives CDR1 LNHDA, CDR2 SQIVND (reference sequence). CDR3 length: 12 residues. As DNA, the CDR3 is TGTGCCAGTAGTCAGGGTTACAATGAGCAGTTCTTC. Protein: CASSQGYNEQFF.

The genes are TRBV6-5 and TRBJ2-5, with a weak D call TRBD1 (5 bases). Germline CDR1 and CDR2: MNHEY and SVGAGI. V lost 4 bases, J lost 1 base, and 10 bases lay in between. This CDR3 has 14 amino acids. Written as DNA, the CDR3 is TGTGCCAGCAGTTCTGGACATTCCCAAGAGACCCAGTACTTC. Encoded protein: CASSSGHSQETQYF.

The DNA of the CDR3 is TGTGCCAGCAGTTCTCGGTACCGGGAGGAACTTAATTGGGAGCTGTTTTTT. Residues: CASSSRYREELNWELFF. The rearrangement links TRBV28 to TRBJ2-2; 7 bases align to TRBD2. Trimming at V came to 4 bases and at J to 9 bases, leaving 17 bases not matched to a gene. CDR3 length equals 17 residues. The germline CDR1 and CDR2 sequences are MDHEN and SYDVKM.

In regard to this clone: The same CDR3 also results from other DNA sequences found in this sample. The chain recombines TRBV7-3 with TRBJ2-1; D is uncertain. Looked up from germline, CDR1 is SGHTA and CDR2 is FQGTGA. The CDR3 extends over 14 amino acids. V lost 3 bases and J 2 bases, leaving 8 bases between the germline ends. For the CDR3, the DNA is TGTGCCAGCAGCTTCGGCGGAACCTACAATGAGCAGTTCTTC. Amino acid sequence: CASSFGGTYNEQFF.

Of note for this clone: Other DNA sequences in the same sample also yield this CDR3. The chain is built from TRBV6-6 and TRBJ2-7; unclear D gene. V was cut by 6 bases and J by 2 bases, with 5 bases left in between. The V gene's germline CDR1 is MNHNY and CDR2 SVGAGI (reference sequence). CDR3 size: 11 residues. This chain's CDR3 is CASSPAYEQYF. The CDR3, as DNA: TGTGCCAGCAGCCCAGCCTACGAGCAGTACTTC.